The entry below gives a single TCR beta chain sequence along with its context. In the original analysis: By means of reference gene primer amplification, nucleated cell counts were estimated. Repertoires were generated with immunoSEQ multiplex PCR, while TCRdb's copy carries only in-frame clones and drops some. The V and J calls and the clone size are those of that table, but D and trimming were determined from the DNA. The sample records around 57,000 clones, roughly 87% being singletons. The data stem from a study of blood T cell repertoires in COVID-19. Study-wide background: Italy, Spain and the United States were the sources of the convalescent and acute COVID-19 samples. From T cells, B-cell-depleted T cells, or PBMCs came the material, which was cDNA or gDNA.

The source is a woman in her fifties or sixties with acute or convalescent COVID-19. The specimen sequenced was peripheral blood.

As DNA, the CDR3 is TGTGCCATCAGTGAGTCGAGTAACACAGATACGCAGTATTTT. Amino acids: CAISESSNTDTQYF. The chain combines TRBV10-3 with TRBJ2-3; D is undetermined. V was pared by 0 bases and J by 2 bases, with 6 bases between. The CDR3 is 14 residues long. The germline V gene encodes CDR1 ENHRY and CDR2 SYGVKD.